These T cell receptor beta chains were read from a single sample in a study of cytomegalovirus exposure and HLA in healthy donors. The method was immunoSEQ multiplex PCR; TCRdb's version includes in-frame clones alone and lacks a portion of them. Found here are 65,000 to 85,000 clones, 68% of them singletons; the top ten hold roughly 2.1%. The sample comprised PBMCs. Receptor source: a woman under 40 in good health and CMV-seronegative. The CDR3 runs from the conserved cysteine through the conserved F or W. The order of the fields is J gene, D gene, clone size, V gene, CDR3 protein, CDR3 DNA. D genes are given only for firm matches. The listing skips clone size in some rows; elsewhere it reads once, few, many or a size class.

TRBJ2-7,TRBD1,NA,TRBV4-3,CASSQLHTGDVSYEQYF,TGCGCCAGCAGCCAACTCCACACAGGGGATGTGTCCTACGAGCAGTACTTC
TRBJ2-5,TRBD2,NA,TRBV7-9,CASSGGLAETQYF,TGTGCCAGCAGCGGGGGACTAGCGGAGACCCAGTACTTC
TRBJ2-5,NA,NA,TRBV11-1,CASSFGGDSESQYF,TGTGCCAGCAGCTTTGGAGGGGACAGCGAATCTCAGTACTTC
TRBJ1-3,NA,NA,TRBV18,CASSETGTSGNTIYF,TGTGCCAGCTCAGAGACAGGTACCTCTGGAAACACCATATATTTT
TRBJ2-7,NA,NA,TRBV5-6,CASSAGLRYEQYF,TGTGCCAGCAGCGCGGGACTGCGGTACGAGCAGTACTTC
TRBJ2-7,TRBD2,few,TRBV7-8,CASSLSVGLASGAFYEQYF,TGTGCCAGCAGCTTATCGGTCGGACTAGCGTCTGGGGCCTTTTACGAGCAGTACTTC
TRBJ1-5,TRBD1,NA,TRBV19,CASSGRQGVNSNQPQHF,TGTGCCAGTAGTGGAAGACAGGGGGTCAATAGCAATCAGCCCCAGCATTTT
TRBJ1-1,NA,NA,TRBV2,CASSDQVNTEAFF,TGTGCCAGCAGTGATCAGGTGAACACTGAAGCTTTCTTT
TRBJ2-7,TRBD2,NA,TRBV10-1,CANPRGVSYEQYF,TGCGCCAACCCTCGGGGGGTTTCCTACGAGCAGTACTTC
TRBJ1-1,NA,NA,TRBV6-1,CASTRGGTEAFF,TGTGCCAGCACCCGAGGCGGGACTGAAGCTTTCTTT